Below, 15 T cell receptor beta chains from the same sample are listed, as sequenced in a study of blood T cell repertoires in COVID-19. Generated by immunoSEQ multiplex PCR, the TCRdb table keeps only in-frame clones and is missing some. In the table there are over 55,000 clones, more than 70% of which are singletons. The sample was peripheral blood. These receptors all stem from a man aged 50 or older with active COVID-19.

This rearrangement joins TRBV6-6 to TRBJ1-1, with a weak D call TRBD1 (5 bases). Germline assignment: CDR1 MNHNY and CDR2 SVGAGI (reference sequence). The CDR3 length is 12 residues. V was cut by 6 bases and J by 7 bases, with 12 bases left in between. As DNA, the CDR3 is TGTGCCAGCAGCCGAGGACAAGTTGAAGCTTTCTTT. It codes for CASSRGQVEAFF.

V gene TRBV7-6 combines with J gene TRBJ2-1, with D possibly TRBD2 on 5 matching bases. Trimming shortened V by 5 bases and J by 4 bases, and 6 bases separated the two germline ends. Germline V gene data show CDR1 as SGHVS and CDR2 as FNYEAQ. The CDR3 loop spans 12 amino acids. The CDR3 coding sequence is TGTGCCAGCAGCACGGGATACAATGAGCAGTTCTTC. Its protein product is CASSTGYNEQFF.

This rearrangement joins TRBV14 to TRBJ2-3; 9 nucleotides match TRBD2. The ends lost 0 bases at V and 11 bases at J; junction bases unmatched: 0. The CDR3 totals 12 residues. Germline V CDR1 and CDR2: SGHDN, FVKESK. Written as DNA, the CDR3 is TGTGCCAGCAGCCAAGAGACTAGCGGGCAGTATTTT. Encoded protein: CASSQETSGQYF.

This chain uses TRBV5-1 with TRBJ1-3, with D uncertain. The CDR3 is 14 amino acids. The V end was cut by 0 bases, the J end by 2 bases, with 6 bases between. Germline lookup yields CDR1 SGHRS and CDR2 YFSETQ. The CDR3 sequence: CASSLGGPGNTIYF. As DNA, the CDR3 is TGCGCCAGCAGCTTGGGAGGGCCTGGAAACACCATATATTTT.

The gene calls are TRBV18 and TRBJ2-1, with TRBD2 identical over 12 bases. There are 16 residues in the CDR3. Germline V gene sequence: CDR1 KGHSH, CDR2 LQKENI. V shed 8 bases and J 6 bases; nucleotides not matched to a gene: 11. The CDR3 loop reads CASAHRASGGANEQFF. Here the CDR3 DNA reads TGTGCCAGCGCCCACCGAGCTAGCGGGGGGGCCAATGAGCAGTTCTTC.

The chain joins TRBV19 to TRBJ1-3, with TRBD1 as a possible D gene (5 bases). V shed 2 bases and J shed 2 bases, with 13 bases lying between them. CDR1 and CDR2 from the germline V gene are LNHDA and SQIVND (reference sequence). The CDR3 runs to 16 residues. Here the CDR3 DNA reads TGTGCCAGTAGTATATGGATTGGGGCAACTGGAAACACCATATATTTT. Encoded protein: CASSIWIGATGNTIYF.

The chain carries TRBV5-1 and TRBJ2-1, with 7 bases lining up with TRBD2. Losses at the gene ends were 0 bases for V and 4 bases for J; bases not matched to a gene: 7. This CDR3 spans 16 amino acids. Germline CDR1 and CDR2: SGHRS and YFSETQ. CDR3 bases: TGCGCCAGCAGCTTGGTTGCGGGAGCGGGTTACAATGAGCAGTTCTTC. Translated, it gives CASSLVAGAGYNEQFF.

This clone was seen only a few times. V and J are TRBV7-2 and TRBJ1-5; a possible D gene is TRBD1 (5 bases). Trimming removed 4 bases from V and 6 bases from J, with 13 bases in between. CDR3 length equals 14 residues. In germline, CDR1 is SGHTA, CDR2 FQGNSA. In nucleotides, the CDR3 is TGTGCCAGCAGCTCAGTTGGGGCGGTTCAGCCCCAGCATTTT. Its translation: CASSSVGAVQPQHF.

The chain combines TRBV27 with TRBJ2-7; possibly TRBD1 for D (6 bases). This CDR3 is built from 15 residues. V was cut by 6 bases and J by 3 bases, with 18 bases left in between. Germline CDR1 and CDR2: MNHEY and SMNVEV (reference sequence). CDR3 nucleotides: TGTGCCAGCAGGGTAGTCGCGGACAGTTTCTACGAGCAGTACTTC. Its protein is CASRVVADSFYEQYF.

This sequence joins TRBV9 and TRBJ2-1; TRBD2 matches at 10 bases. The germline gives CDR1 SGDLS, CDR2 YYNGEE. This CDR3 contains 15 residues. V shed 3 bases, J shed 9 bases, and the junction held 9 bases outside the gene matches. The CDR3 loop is CASSASSGSRGEQFF. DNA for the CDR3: TGTGCCAGCAGCGCTTCTAGCGGGAGTCGGGGTGAGCAGTTCTTC.

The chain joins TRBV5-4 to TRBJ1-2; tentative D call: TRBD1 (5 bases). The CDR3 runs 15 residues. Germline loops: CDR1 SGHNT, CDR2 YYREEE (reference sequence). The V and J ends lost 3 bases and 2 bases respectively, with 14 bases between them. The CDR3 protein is CASSYRQSSNYGYTF. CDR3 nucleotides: TGTGCCAGCAGCTACCGACAGAGTTCCAACTATGGCTACACCTTC.

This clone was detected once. CDR3 sequence reads: CASSQGKTFSYEQYF. The DNA of the CDR3 is TGCGCCAGCAGCCAAGGCAAAACATTTTCCTACGAGCAGTACTTC. This sequence joins TRBV4-1 and TRBJ2-7; no clear D gene. V was cut by 1 base and J by 1 base, with 11 bases left in between. Germline CDR1 reads MGHRA; CDR2 reads YSYEKL. The CDR3 is made up of 15 amino acids.

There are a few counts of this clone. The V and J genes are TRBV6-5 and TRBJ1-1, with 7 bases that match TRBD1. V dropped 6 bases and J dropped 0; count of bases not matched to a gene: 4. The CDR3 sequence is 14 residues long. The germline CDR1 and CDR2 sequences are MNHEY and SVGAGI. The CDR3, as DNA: TGTGCCAGCAGAAAGACAGGGATGAACACTGAAGCTTTCTTT. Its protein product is CASRKTGMNTEAFF.

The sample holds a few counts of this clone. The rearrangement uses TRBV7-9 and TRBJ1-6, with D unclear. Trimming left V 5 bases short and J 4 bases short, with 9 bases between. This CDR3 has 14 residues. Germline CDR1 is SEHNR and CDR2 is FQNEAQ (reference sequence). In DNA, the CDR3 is TGTGCCAGCAGCCTGGAGGGATATAATTCACCCCTCCACTTT. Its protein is CASSLEGYNSPLHF.

DNA of the CDR3: TGTGCCAGCAGATGGACAGGGGACGGGGGCTACACCTTC. Residues: CASRWTGDGGYTF. The chain recombines TRBV2 with TRBJ1-2; 9 nucleotides align to TRBD1. V shed 6 bases, J shed 8 bases, and the junction held 7 bases outside the gene matches. The V gene's germline CDR1 is SNHLY and CDR2 FYNNEI. This CDR3 is 13 amino acids long.